This paragraph covers one T cell receptor beta chain sequence. The data are from a study of blood T cell repertoires in COVID-19. Across the whole study: The United States, Italy and Spain provided the acute and convalescent COVID-19 samples. T cells, B-cell-depleted T cells, or PBMCs supplied cDNA or gDNA.

Original processing notes: How many nucleated cells were present was estimated from reference gene primer amplification. The data were produced by immunoSEQ multiplex PCR, yet TCRdb's version contains in-frame clones alone and is incomplete. That table supplies the V and J calls and clone size; D and trimming were determined from the DNA. Here the sample spans over 25,000 clones, 70% to 85% being singletons. The CDR3 runs 12 residues. Germline V CDR1 and CDR2: MNHEY, SVGEGT. Trimming shortened V by 0 bases and J by 10 bases, and 7 bases separated the two germline ends. The receptor comes from a woman of 80 years or more with acute or convalescent COVID-19. Source material: peripheral blood. This chain uses TRBV6-2 or TRBV6-3 with TRBJ2-4; D is ambiguous. CDR3 loop: CASSYSTGIQYF. CDR3 DNA: TGTGCCAGCAGTTACTCGACTGGTATTCAGTACTTC.